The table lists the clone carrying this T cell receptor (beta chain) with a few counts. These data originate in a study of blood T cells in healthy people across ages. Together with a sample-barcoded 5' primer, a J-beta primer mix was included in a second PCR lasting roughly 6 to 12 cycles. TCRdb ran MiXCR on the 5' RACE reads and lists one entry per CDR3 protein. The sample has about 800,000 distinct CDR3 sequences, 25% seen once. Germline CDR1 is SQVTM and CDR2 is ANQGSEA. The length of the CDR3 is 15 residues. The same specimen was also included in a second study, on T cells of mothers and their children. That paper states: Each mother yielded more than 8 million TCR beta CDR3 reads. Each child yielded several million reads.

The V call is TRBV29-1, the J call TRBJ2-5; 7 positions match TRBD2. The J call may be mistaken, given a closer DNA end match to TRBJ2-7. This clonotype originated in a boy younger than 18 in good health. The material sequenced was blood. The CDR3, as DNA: TGCAGCGTTGAAGGACTAGCCGGCGGTGCCTACGAGCAGTACTTC. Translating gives CSVEGLAGGAYEQYF.